These 5 T cell receptor beta chains originate from one sample sequenced in a study of blood T cell repertoires in COVID-19. This table comes from immunoSEQ multiplex PCR, and its TCRdb copy is limited to in-frame clones, with some not included. The repertoire consists of roughly 120,000 clones, with around 87% occurring once and the leading ten covering roughly 2.1%. The sequenced sample consisted of peripheral blood. The receptors originated from a woman aged 45-65 years with acute or convalescent COVID-19.

V and J are TRBV6-1 and TRBJ1-2; tentative D call: TRBD1 (5 bases). V was trimmed by 1 base and J by 2 bases, leaving 8 bases between them. This CDR3 has 14 amino acids. Looked up from germline, CDR1 is MNHNS and CDR2 is SASEGT. CDR3 bases: TGTGCCAGCAGTGAAGGCGGGGGAAACTATGGCTACACCTTC. This translates into CASSEGGGNYGYTF.

The chain carries TRBV3-1 (or the pseudogene TRBV3-2) and TRBJ1-1; D is possibly TRBD1 (6 bases). The germline V and J ends were trimmed by 3 bases and 3 bases, with 11 bases remaining between them. The V gene's germline CDR1 is LGHDT and CDR2 YNNKEL (reference sequence). The CDR3 covers 14 residues. The CDR3 reads CASSQRGWDTEAFF. The CDR3 DNA reads as TGTGCCAGCAGCCAGAGGGGGTGGGACACTGAAGCTTTCTTT.

V gene TRBV29-1 combines with J gene TRBJ2-7, with TRBD2 identical over 14 bases. This CDR3 has 16 amino acids. V was clipped by 5 bases and J by 1 base; unmatched bases: 7. The V gene's germline CDR1 is SQVTM and CDR2 ANQGSEA. The CDR3 DNA reads as TGCAGCGTTCGCGGACTAGCGGGAGGCCCTTCCTACGAGCAGTACTTC. Translation gives CSVRGLAGGPSYEQYF.

The V and J genes are TRBV27 and TRBJ2-5, with 9 positions matching TRBD1. Trimming removed 0 bases from V and 4 bases from J; junction bases left unmatched: 12. Looked up from germline, CDR1 is MNHEY and CDR2 is SMNVEV (reference sequence). This CDR3 is built from 18 residues. The CDR3 is CASSLSHRGLLKIETQYF. The CDR3 region has the DNA TGTGCCAGCAGTTTATCCCACAGGGGGCTTTTGAAAATAGAGACCCAGTACTTC.

The chain recombines TRBV5-1 with TRBJ1-3; TRBD1 might be the D (6 bases). V lost 0 bases and J lost 8, with 15 bases in between. The CDR3 extends over 15 amino acids. CDR1 SGHRS and CDR2 YFSETQ come from the germline V gene. The CDR3 sequence is CASSLAQGSGDTIYF. CDR3 coding DNA: TGCGCCAGCAGCTTGGCCCAGGGGTCAGGGGACACCATATATTTT.